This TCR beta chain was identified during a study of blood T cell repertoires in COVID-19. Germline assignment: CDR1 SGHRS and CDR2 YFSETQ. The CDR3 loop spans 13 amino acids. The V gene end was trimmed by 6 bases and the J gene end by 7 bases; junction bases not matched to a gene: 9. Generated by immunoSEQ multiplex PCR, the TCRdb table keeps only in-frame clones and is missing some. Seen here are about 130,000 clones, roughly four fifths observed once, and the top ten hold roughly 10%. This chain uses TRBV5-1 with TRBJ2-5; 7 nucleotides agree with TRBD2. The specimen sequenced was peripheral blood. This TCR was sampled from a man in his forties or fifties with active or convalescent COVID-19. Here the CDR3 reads CASTPGGVGTQYF. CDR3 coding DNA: TGCGCCAGCACCCCTGGGGGGGTCGGGACCCAGTACTTC.